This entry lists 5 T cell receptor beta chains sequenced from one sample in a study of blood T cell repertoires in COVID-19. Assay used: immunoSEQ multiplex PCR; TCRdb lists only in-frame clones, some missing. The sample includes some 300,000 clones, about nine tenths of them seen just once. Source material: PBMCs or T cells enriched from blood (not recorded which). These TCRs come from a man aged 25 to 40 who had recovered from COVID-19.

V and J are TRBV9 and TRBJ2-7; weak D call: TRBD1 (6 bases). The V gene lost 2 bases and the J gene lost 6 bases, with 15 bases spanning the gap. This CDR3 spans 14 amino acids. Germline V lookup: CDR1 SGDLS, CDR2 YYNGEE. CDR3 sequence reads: CASSVGRGVGEQYF. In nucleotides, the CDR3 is TGTGCCAGCAGCGTGGGCAGGGGAGTAGGCGAGCAGTACTTC.

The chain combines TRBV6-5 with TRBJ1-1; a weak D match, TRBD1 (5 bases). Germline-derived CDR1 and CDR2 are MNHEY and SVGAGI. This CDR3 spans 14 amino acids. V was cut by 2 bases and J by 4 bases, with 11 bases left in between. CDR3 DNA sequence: TGTGCCAGCAGTTACGGGGCGAAGGGCACTGAAGCTTTCTTT. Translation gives CASSYGAKGTEAFF.

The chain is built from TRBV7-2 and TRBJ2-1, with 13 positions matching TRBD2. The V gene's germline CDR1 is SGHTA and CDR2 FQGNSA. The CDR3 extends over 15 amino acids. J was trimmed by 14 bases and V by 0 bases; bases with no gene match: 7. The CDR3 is CASSLATTSGGLKFF. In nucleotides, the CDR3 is TGTGCCAGCAGCTTAGCGACGACTAGCGGGGGGTTGAAGTTCTTC.

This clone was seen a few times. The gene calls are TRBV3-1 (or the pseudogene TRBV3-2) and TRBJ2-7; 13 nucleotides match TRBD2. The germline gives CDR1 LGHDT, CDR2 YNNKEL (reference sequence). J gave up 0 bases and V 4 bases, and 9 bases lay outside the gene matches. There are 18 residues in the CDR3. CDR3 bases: TGTGCCAGCAGCCCTGACCGGACTAGCGGGGGCCCCTCCTACGAGCAGTACTTC. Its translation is CASSPDRTSGGPSYEQYF.

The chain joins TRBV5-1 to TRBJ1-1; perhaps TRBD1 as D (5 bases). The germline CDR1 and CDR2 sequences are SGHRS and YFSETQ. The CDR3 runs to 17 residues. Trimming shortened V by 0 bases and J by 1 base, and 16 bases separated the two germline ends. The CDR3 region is CASSLGLPLGGNTEAFF. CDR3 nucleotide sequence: TGCGCCAGCAGCTTGGGCCTTCCCCTGGGGGGGAACACTGAAGCTTTCTTT.